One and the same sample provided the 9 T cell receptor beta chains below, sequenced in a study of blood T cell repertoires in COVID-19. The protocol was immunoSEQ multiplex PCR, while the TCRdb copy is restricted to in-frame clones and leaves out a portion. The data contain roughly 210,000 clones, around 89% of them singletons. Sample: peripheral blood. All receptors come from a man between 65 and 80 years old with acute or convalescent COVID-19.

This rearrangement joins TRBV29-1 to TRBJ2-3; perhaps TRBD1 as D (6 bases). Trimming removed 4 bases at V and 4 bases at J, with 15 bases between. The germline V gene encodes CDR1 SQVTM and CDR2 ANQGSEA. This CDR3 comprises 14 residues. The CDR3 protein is CSVVAQGRADTQYF. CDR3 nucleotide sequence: TGCAGCGTTGTGGCACAGGGAAGAGCAGATACGCAGTATTTT.

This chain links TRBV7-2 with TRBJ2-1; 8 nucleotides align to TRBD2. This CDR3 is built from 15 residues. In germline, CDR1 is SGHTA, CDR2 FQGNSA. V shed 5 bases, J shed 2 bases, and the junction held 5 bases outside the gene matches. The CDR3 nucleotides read TGTGCCAGCAGCCGGGAGACTAGCGCCTACAATGAGCAGTTCTTC. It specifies CASSRETSAYNEQFF.

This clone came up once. CDR3 protein: CASSFNQEQYF. Here the CDR3 DNA reads TGTGCCAGCAGCTTTAACCAGGAGCAGTACTTC. This chain connects TRBV5-4 to TRBJ2-7; D remains ambiguous. There are 11 residues in the CDR3. Trimming removed 2 bases at V and 7 bases at J, with 7 bases between. Germline V gives CDR1 SGHNT, CDR2 YYREEE (reference sequence). The full variable domain, in which reference TRBV5-4 and TRBJ2-7 provide the parts outside the CDR3, is ETGVTQSPTHLIKTRGQQVTLRCSSQSGHNTVSWYQQALGQGPQFIFQYYREEENGRGNFPPRFSGLQFPNYSSELNVNALELDDSALYLCASSFNQEQYFGPGTRLTVT.

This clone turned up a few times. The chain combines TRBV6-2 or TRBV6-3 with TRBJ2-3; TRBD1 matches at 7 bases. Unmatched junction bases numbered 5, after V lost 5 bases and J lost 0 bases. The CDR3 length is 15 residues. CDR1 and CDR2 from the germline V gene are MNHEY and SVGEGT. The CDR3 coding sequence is TGTGCCAGCAGTCGACAGGGTCTTAGCACAGATACGCAGTATTTT. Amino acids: CASSRQGLSTDTQYF.

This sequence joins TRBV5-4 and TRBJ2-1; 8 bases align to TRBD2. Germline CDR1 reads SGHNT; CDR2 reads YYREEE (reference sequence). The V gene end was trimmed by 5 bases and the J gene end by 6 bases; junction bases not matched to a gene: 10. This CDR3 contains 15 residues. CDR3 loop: CASRGLAGGFNEQFF. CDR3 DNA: TGTGCCAGCAGGGGGCTAGCGGGCGGATTCAATGAGCAGTTCTTC.

CDR3 residues: CASVQQGQLNEQFF. For the CDR3, the DNA is TGTGCCAGCGTCCAGCAGGGCCAGTTGAATGAGCAGTTCTTC. The chain uses TRBV5-5 and TRBJ2-1, with D perhaps TRBD1 (5 bases). Trimming shortened V by 7 bases and J by 7 bases, and 18 bases separated the two germline ends. The V gene's germline CDR1 is SGHKS and CDR2 YYEKEE (reference sequence). This CDR3 has 14 amino acids.

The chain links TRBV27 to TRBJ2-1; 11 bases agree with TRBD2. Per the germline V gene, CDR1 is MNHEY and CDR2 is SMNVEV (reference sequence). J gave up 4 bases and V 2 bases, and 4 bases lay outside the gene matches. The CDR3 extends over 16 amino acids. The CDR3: CASSLGLAGLYNEQFF. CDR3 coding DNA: TGTGCCAGCAGTTTAGGACTAGCGGGTTTATACAATGAGCAGTTCTTC.

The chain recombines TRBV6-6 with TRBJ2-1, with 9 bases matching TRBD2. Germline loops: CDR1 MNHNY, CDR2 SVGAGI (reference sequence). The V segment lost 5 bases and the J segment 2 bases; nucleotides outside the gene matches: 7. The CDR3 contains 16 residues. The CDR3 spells CASSRGLAGTYNEQFF. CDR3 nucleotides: TGTGCCAGCAGTCGAGGGCTAGCGGGAACCTACAATGAGCAGTTCTTC.

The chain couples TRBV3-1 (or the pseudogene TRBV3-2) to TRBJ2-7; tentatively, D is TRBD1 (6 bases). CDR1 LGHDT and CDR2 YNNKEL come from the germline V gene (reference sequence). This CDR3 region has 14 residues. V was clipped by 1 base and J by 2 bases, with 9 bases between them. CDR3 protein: CASSQARGPYEQYF. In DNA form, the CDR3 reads TGTGCCAGCAGCCAAGCCAGGGGTCCCTACGAGCAGTACTTC.